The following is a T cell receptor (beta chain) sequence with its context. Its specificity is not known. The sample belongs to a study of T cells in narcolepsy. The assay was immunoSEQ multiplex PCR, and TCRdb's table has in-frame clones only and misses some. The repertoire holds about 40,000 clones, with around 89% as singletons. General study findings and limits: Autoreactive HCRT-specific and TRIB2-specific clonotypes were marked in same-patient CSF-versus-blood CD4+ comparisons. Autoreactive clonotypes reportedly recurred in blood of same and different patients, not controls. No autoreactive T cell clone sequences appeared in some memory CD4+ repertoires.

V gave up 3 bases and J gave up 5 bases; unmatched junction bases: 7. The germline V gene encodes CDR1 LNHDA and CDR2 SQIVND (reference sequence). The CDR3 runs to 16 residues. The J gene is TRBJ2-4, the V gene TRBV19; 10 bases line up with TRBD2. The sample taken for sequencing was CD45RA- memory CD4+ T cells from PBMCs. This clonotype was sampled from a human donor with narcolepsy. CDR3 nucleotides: TGTGCCAGTAGTATTGGGTTAGCGGGGGGTGAAAACATTCAGTACTTC. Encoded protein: CASSIGLAGGENIQYF.